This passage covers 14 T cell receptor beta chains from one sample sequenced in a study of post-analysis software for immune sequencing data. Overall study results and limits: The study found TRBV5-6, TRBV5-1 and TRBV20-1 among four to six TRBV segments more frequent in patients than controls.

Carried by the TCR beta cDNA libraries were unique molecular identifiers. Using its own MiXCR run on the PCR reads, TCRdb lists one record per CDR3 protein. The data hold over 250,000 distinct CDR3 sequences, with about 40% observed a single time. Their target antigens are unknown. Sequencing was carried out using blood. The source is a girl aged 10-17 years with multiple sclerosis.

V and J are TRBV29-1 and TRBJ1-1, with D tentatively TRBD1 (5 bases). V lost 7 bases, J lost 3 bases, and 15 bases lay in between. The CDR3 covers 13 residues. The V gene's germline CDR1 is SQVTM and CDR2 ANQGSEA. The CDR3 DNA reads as TGCAGCGCCTCCAGGGCTTTGGACACTGAAGCTTTCTTT. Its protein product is CSASRALDTEAFF.

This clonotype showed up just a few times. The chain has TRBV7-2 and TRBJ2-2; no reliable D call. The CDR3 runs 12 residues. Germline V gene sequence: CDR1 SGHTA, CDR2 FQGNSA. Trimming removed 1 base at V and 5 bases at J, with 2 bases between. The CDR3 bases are TGTGCCAGCAGCTTAGAAACCGGGGAGCTGTTTTTT. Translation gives CASSLETGELFF.

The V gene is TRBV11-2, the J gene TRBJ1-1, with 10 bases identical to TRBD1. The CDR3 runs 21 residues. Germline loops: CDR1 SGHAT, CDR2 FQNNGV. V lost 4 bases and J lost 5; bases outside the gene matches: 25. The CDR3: CASSYRLAPGRETGGRTEAFF. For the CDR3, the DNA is TGTGCCAGCAGCTACCGGCTAGCGCCCGGGCGAGAGACAGGGGGCAGAACTGAAGCTTTCTTT.

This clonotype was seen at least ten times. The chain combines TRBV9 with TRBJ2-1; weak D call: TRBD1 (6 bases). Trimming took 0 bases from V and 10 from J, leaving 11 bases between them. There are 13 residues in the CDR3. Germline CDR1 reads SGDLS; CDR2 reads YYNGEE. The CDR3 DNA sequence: TGTGCCAGCAGCGTAGAAATGAGGGGGGAGCAGTTCTTC. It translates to CASSVEMRGEQFF.

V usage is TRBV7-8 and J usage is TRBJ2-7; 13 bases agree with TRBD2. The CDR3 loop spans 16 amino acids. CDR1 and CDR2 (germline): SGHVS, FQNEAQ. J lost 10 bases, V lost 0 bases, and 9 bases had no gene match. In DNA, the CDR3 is TGTGCCAGCAGCTTAGCCGGACTAGCGGGAGTGCCGGATCAGTACTTC. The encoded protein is CASSLAGLAGVPDQYF.

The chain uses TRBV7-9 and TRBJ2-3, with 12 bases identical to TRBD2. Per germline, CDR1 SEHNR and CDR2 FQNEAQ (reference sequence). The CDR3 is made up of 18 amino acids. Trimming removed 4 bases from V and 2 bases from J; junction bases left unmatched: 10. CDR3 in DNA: TGTGCCAGCAGCTCGGGCCTGGCTAGCGGGAGGGACACAGATACGCAGTATTTT. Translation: CASSSGLASGRDTDTQYF.

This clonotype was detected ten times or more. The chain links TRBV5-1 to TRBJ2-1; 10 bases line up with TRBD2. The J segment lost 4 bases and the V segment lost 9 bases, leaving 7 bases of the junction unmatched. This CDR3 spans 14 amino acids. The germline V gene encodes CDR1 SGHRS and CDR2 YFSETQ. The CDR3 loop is CATATSGRYNEQFF. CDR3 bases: TGCGCCACCGCGACTAGCGGGCGATACAATGAGCAGTTCTTC.

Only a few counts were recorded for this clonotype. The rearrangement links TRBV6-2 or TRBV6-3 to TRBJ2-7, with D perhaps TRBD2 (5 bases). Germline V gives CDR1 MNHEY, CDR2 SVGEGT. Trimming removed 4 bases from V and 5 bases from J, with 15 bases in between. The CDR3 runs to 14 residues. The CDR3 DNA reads TGTGCCAGCAGTTTTCCCGGGAACCACCACGAGCAGTACTTC. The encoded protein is CASSFPGNHHEQYF.

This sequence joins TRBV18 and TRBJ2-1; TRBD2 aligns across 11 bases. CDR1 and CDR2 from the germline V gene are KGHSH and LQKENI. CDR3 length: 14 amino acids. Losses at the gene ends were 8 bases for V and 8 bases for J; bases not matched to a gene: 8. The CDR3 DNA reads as TGTGCCAGCAGCTTAGCGGGGGGGCGAGATGAGCAGTTCTTC. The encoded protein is CASSLAGGRDEQFF.

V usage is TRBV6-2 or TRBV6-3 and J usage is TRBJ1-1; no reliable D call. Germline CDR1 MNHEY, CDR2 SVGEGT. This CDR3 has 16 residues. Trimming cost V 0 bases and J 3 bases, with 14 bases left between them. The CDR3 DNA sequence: TGTGCCAGCAGTTACTCGGCGCCAGATCCTGACACTGAAGCTTTCTTT. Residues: CASSYSAPDPDTEAFF.

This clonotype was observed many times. The CDR3 reads CASSVEGAGADYEQYF. CDR3 in DNA: TGTGCCAGCAGTGTGGAGGGAGCGGGGGCCGACTACGAGCAGTACTTC. The rearrangement uses TRBV6-1 and TRBJ2-7, with TRBD2 identical over 8 bases. Germline loops: CDR1 MNHNS, CDR2 SASEGT. This CDR3 region has 16 residues. V dropped 4 bases and J dropped 3; count of bases not matched to a gene: 11.

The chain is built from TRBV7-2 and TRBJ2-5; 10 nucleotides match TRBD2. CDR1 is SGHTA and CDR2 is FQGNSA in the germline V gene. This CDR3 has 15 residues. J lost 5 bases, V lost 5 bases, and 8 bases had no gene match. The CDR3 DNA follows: TGTGCCAGCAGCCTGCCCCTAGCGGGGGTTGAGACCCAGTACTTC. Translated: CASSLPLAGVETQYF.

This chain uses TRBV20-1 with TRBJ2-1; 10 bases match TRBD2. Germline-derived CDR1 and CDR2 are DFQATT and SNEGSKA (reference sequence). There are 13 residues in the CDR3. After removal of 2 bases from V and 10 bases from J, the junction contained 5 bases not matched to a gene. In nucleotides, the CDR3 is TGCAGTGCTAGACTAGCGGGAGTAAAGGAGCAGTTCTTC. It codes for CSARLAGVKEQFF.

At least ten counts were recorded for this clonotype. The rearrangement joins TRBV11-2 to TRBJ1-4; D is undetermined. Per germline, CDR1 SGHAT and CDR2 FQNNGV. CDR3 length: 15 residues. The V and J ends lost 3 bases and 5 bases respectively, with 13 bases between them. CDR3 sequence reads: CASSFNDRANEKLFF. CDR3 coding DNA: TGTGCCAGCAGCTTTAACGACCGGGCCAATGAAAAACTGTTTTTT.